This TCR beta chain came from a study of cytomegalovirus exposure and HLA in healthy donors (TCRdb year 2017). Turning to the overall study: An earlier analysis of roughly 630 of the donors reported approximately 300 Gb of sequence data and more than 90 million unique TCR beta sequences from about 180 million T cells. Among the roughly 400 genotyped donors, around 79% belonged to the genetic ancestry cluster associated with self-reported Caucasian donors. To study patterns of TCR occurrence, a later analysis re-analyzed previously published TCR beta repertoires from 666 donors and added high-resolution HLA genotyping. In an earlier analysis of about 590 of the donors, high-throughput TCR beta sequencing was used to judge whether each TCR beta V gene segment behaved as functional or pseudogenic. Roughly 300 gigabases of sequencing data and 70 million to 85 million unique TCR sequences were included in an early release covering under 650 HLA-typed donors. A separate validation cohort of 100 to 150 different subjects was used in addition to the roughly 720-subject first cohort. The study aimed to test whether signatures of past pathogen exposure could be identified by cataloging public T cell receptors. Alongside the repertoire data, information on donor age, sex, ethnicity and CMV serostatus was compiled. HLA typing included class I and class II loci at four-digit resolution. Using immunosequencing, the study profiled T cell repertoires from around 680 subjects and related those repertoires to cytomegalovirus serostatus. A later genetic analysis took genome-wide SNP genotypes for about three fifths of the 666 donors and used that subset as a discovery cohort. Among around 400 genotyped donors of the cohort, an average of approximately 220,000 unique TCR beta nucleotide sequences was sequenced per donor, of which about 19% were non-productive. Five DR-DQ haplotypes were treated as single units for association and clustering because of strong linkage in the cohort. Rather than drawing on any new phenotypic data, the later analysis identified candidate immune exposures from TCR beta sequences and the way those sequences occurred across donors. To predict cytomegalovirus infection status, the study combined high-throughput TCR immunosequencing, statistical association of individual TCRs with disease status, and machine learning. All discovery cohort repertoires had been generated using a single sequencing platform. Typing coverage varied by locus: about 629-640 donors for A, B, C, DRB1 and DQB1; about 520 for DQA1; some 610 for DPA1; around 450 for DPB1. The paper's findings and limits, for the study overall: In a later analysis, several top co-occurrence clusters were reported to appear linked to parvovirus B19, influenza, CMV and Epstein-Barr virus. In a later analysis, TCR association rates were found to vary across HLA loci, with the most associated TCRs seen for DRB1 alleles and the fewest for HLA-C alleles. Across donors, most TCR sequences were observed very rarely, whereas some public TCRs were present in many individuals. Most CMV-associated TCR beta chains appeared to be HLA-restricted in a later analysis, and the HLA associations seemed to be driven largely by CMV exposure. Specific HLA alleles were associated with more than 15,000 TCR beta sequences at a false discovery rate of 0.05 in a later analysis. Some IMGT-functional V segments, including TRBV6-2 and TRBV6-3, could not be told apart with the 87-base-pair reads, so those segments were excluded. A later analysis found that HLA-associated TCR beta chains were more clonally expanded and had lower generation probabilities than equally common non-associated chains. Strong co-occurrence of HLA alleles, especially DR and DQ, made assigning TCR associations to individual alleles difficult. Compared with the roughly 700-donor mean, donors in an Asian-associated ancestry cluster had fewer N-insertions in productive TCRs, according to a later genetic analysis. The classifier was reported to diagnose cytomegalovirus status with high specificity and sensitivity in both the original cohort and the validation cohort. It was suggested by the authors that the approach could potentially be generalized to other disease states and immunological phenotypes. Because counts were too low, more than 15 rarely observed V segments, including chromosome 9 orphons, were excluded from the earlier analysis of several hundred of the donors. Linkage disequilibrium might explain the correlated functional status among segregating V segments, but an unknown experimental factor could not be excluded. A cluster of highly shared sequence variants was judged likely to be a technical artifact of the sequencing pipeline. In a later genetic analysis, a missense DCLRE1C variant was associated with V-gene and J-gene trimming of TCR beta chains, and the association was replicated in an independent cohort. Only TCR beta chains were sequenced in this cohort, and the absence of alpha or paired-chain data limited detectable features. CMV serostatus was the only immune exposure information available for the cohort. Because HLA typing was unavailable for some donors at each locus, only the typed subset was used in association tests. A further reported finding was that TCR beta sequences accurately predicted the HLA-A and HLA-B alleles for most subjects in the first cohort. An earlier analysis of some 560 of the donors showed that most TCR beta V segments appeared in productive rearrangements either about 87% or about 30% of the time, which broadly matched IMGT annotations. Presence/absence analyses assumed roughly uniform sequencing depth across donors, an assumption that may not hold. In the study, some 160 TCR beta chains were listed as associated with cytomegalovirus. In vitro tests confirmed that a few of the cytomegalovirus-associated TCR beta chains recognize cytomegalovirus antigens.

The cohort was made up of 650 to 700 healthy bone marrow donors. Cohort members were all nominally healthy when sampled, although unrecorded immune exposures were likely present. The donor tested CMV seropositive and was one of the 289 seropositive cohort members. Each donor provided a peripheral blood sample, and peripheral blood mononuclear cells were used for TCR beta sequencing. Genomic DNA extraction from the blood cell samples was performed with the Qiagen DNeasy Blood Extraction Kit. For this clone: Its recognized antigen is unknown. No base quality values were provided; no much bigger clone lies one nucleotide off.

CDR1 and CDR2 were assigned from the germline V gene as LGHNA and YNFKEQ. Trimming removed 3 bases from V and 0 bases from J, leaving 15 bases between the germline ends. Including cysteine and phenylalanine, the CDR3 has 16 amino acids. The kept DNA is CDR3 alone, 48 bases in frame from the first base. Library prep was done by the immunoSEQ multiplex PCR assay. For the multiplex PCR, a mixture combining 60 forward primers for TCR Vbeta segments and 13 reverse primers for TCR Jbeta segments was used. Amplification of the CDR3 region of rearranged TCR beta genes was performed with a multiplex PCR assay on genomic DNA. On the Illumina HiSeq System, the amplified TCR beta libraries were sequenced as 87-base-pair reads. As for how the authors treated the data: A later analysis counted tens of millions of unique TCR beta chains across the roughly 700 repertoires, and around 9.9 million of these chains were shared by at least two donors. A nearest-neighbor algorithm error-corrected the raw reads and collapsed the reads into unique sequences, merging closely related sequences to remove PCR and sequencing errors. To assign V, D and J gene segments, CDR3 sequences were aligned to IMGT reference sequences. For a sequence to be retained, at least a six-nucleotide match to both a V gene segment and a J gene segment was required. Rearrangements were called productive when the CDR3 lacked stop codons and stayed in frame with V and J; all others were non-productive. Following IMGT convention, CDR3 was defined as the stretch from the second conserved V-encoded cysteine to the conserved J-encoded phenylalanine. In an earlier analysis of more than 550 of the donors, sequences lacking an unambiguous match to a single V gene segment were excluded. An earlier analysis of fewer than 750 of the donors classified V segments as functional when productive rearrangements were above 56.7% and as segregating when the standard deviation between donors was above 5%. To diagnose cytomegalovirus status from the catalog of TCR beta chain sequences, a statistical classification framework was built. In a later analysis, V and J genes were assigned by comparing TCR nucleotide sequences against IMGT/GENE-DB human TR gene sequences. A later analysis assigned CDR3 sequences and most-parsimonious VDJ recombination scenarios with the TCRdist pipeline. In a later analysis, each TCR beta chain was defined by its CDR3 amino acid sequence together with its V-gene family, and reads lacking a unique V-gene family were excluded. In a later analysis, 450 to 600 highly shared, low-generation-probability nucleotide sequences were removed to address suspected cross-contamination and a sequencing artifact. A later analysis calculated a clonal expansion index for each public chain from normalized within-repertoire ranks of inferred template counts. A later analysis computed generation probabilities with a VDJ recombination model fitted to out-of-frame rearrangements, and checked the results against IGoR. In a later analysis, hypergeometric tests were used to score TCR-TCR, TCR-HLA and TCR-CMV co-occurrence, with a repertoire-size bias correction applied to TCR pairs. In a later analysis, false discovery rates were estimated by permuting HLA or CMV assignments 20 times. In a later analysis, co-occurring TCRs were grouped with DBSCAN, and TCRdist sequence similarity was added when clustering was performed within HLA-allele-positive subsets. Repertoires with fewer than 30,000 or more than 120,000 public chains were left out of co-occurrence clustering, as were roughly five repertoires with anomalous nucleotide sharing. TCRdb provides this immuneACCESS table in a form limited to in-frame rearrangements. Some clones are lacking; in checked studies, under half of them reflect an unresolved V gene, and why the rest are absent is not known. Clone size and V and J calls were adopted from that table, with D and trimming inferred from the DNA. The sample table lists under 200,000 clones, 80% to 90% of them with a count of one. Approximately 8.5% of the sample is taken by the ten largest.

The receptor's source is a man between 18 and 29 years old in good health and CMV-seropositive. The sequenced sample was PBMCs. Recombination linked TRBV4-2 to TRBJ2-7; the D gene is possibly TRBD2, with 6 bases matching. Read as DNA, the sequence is TGTGCCAGCAGCCAGCCGGGACTCTCGAGCTCCTACGAGCAGTACTTC. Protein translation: CASSQPGLSSSYEQYF.